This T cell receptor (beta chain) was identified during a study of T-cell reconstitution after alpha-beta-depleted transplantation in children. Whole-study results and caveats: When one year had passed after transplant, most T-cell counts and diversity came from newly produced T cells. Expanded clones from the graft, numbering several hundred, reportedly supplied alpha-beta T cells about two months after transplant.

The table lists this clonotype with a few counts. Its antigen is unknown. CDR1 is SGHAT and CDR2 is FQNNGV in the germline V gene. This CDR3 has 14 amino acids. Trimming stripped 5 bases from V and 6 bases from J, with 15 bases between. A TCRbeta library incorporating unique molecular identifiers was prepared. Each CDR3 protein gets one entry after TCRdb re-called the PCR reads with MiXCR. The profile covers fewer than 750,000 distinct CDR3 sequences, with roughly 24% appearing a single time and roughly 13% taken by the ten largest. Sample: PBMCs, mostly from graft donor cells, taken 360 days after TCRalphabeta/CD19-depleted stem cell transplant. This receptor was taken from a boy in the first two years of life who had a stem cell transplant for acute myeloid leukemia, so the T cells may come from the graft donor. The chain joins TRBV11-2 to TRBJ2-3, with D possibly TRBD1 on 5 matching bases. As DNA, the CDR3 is TGTGCCAGCAGCGGGGCCATTACCACGGATACGCAGTATTTT. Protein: CASSGAITTDTQYF.